A single sample gave rise to the 24 T cell receptor beta chains below, sequenced in a study of blood T cell repertoires in COVID-19. The assay was immunoSEQ multiplex PCR, and TCRdb's table has in-frame clones only and misses some. The sample lists approximately 57,000 clones; roughly 86% were seen once. The specimen sequenced was peripheral blood. These receptors came from a woman at least 80 years old with acute or convalescent COVID-19.

The chain employs TRBV18 and TRBJ2-7, with 10 bases lining up with TRBD2. Germline loops: CDR1 KGHSH, CDR2 LQKENI. V gave up 3 bases and J gave up 3 bases; unmatched junction bases: 2. This CDR3 comprises 14 residues. CDR3 DNA sequence: TGTGCCAGCTCACCGGGACTAGCGAGCTACGAGCAGTACTTC. It codes for CASSPGLASYEQYF.

The rearrangement joins TRBV3-1 (or the pseudogene TRBV3-2) to TRBJ2-1; TRBD1 agrees at 7 bases. J lost 2 bases, V lost 4 bases, and 5 bases had no gene match. Germline V gene lookup returns CDR1 LGHDT and CDR2 YNNKEL (reference sequence). This CDR3 comprises 15 residues. CDR3 sequence reads: CASSLTGATYNEQFF. The CDR3 nucleotides are TGTGCCAGCAGCCTCACAGGGGCTACCTACAATGAGCAGTTCTTC.

As DNA, the CDR3 is TGCAGCGTCGGGGGGGGGAATGAAAAACTGTTTTTT. This sequence encodes CSVGGGNEKLFF. This chain connects TRBV29-1 to TRBJ1-4; tentative D call: TRBD1 (5 bases). Germline loops: CDR1 SQVTM, CDR2 ANQGSEA. The V and J ends lost 6 bases and 5 bases respectively, with 10 bases between them. The CDR3 contains 12 residues.

The chain recombines TRBV28 with TRBJ1-1; 10 bases map to TRBD1. With V trimmed by 2 bases and J by 6 bases, 6 bases remained unmatched. The germline V gene encodes CDR1 MDHEN and CDR2 SYDVKM. The CDR3 length is 15 residues. In DNA form, the CDR3 reads TGTGCCAGCAGTTTAGACGACAGGGGGCGAGCTGAAGCTTTCTTT. It codes for CASSLDDRGRAEAFF.

The chain has TRBV27 and TRBJ2-7, with 9 nucleotides matching TRBD1. Germline V lookup: CDR1 MNHEY, CDR2 SMNVEV (reference sequence). Trimming cost V 1 base and J 5 bases; bases outside gene matches: 9. This CDR3 has 16 amino acids. The CDR3 protein is CASSLYAGTGRNEQYF. Written as DNA, the CDR3 is TGTGCCAGCAGTTTATATGCGGGGACAGGGCGGAACGAGCAGTACTTC.

This clone was observed a handful of times. This chain links TRBV11-2 with TRBJ2-1; D call uncertain. Germline values: CDR1 SGHAT, CDR2 FQNNGV. Between the trimmed V and J ends, which lost 7 bases and 3 bases, there was a span of 16 bases. CDR3 length equals 15 residues. This CDR3 reads CASTPLGSLYNEQFF. The CDR3 DNA follows: TGTGCCAGCACCCCCCTAGGCTCCCTCTACAATGAGCAGTTCTTC.

J is TRBJ1-3 and V is TRBV30; a weak D match, TRBD1 (5 bases). CDR1 GTSNPN and CDR2 SVGIG come from the germline V gene (reference sequence). This CDR3 spans 15 amino acids. V shed 4 bases and J shed 3 bases, with 16 bases lying between them. CDR3 amino acids: CAWKLTENFGNTIYF. CDR3 nucleotide sequence: TGTGCCTGGAAGCTGACAGAGAATTTTGGAAACACCATATATTTT.

In its sample, this clone is medium-sized. The chain joins TRBV27 to TRBJ1-1, with D unresolved. Trimming removed 5 bases at V and 0 bases at J, with 7 bases between. From germline, CDR1 is MNHEY and CDR2 SMNVEV (reference sequence). The CDR3 is made up of 13 amino acids. CDR3 DNA: TGTGCCAGCAGTCAGAACATGAACACTGAAGCTTTCTTT. Its protein product is CASSQNMNTEAFF.

The V and J genes are TRBV2 and TRBJ2-6; D uncertain. Trimming took 2 bases from V and 0 from J, leaving 5 bases between them. The CDR3 sequence is 15 residues long. Looked up from germline, CDR1 is SNHLY and CDR2 is FYNNEI. CDR3 sequence reads: CASSELVSGANVLTF. Written as DNA, the CDR3 is TGTGCCAGCAGTGAACTTGTCTCTGGGGCCAACGTCCTGACTTTC. Filled out from reference TRBV2 and TRBJ2-6, the complete variable domain reads EPEVTQTPSHQVTQMGQEVILRCVPISNHLYFYWYRQILGQKVEFLVSFYNNEISEKSEIFDDQFSVERPDGSNFTLKIRSTKLEDSAMYFCASSELVSGANVLTFGAGSRLTVL.

The chain recombines TRBV28 with TRBJ1-1, with D possibly TRBD1 on 6 matching bases. Germline V gives CDR1 MDHEN, CDR2 SYDVKM. Trimming left V 6 bases short and J 2 bases short, with 13 bases between. CDR3 length: 14 residues. CDR3 sequence reads: CASRQARGNTEAFF. The CDR3 DNA reads TGTGCCAGCAGGCAAGCCAGGGGAAACACTGAAGCTTTCTTT.

The chain joins TRBV9 to TRBJ2-3, with a weak D call TRBD2 (5 bases). CDR1 SGDLS and CDR2 YYNGEE come from the germline V gene. The CDR3 length is 16 residues. Trimming took off 0 bases at V and 2 bases at J, with 13 bases between the two ends. The CDR3 nucleotides read TGTGCCAGCAGCGTAGGAACTAGTGGAAACACAGATACGCAGTATTTT. This encodes CASSVGTSGNTDTQYF.

The chain couples TRBV7-9 to TRBJ1-2, with D possibly TRBD1 on 5 matching bases. The CDR3 contains 14 residues. Deletions cut 7 bases from V and 5 bases from J, with 17 bases between. Germline CDR1 SEHNR, CDR2 FQNEAQ (reference sequence). Here the CDR3 reads CASTSDSTGYGYTF. The CDR3 DNA sequence: TGTGCCAGCACCTCAGACAGCACCGGGTATGGCTACACCTTC. Variable domain in full (rest from reference TRBV7-9 and TRBJ1-2): DTGVSQNPRHKITKRGQNVTFRCDPISEHNRLYWYRQTLGQGPEFLTYFQNEAQLEKSRLLSDRFSAERPKGSFSTLEIQRTEQGDSAMYLCASTSDSTGYGYTFGSGTRLTVV.

The chain is built from TRBV28 and TRBJ2-4; D uncertain. Germline V lookup: CDR1 MDHEN, CDR2 SYDVKM. The V end was cut by 3 bases, the J end by 5 bases, with 8 bases between. This CDR3 has 13 amino acids. CDR3 region: CASSLSPENIQYF. In DNA form, the CDR3 reads TGTGCCAGCAGTTTGAGCCCGGAAAACATTCAGTACTTC.

CDR3 sequence: CASSLETGSDTQYF. The DNA of the CDR3 is TGCGCCAGCAGCTTGGAGACAGGGTCAGATACGCAGTATTTT. The chain joins TRBV5-1 to TRBJ2-3; TRBD1 agrees at 7 bases. J gave up 4 bases and V 0 bases, and 2 bases lay outside the gene matches. The CDR3 is 14 residues long. Per germline, CDR1 SGHRS and CDR2 YFSETQ.

This clone was found once. The chain has TRBV5-1 and TRBJ2-2; 15 bases line up with TRBD2. Germline values: CDR1 SGHRS, CDR2 YFSETQ. V was pared by 4 bases and J by 1 base, with 8 bases of the junction left unmatched. The CDR3 spans 19 residues. CDR3 sequence (DNA): TGCGCCAGCAGCCAGAGTGGGACTAGCGGGAGGTGGAACACCGGGGAGCTGTTTTTT. Translated, it gives CASSQSGTSGRWNTGELFF.

The chain couples TRBV5-1 to TRBJ1-5, with D possibly matching TRBD1 (5 bases). With 4 bases removed from V and 4 bases from J, the gap between germline ends came to 15 bases. This CDR3 has 15 amino acids. Germline V gives CDR1 SGHRS, CDR2 YFSETQ. CDR3 in DNA: TGCGCCAGCAGCCCGGGACTGGTCCCTAATCAGCCCCAGCATTTT. Its translation: CASSPGLVPNQPQHF. The full variable domain, with the rest looked up from reference TRBV5-1 and TRBJ1-5, is KAGVTQTPRYLIKTRGQQVTLSCSPISGHRSVSWYQQTPGQGLQFLFEYFSETQRNKGNFPGRFSGRQFSNSRSEMNVSTLELGDSALYLCASSPGLVPNQPQHFGDGTRLSIL.

This clone is a singleton in its sample. V gene TRBV19 combines with J gene TRBJ2-5, with TRBD1 matching over 10 bases. Germline V gives CDR1 LNHDA, CDR2 SQIVND (reference sequence). The CDR3 runs 15 residues. The V and J ends lost 4 bases and 4 bases, in that order; junction bases with no gene match: 6. In DNA form, the CDR3 reads TGTGCCAGTAGTACCGACAGGGGGCAGGTAGAGACCCAGTACTTC. Encoded protein: CASSTDRGQVETQYF. The whole variable domain, filled in from reference TRBV19 and TRBJ2-5, reads DGGITQSPKYLFRKEGQNVTLSCEQNLNHDAMYWYRQDPGQGLRLIYYSQIVNDFQKGDIAEGYSVSREKKESFPLTVTSAQKNPTAFYLCASSTDRGQVETQYFGPGTRLLVL.

This clone was found a few times. This chain connects TRBV18 to TRBJ1-3; unclear D gene. The CDR3 runs to 13 residues. V shed 6 bases and J shed 2 bases, with 8 bases lying between them. Germline loops: CDR1 KGHSH, CDR2 LQKENI. CDR3 coding DNA: TGTGCCAGCTCCACGGGTACTGGAAACACCATATATTTT. This translates into CASSTGTGNTIYF.

This clone appeared a few times. The CDR3 DNA reads TGTGCCAGCAGTTTAAAGCAGGGTAGGTTTACGTATAGCAATCAGCCCCAGCATTTT. Translating gives CASSLKQGRFTYSNQPQHF. The chain combines TRBV28 with TRBJ1-5; D may be TRBD1 (5 bases). Germline loops: CDR1 MDHEN, CDR2 SYDVKM. This CDR3 comprises 19 residues. Trimming shortened V by 2 bases and J by 0 bases, and 20 bases separated the two germline ends.

The rearrangement uses TRBV29-1 and TRBJ2-3, with 16 bases matching TRBD2. Trimming removed 3 bases from V and 3 bases from J; junction bases left unmatched: 6. The CDR3 totals 17 residues. Germline V gene data show CDR1 as SQVTM and CDR2 as ANQGSEA. In DNA form, the CDR3 reads TGCAGCGTTGAGGGACTAGCGGGGGGGAGGGCTACAGATACGCAGTATTTT. This translates into CSVEGLAGGRATDTQYF.

V and J are TRBV5-1 and TRBJ1-2; 8 nucleotides align to TRBD1. Trimming took 4 bases from V and 4 from J; bases not matched to a gene: 3. Germline V gene data show CDR1 as SGHRS and CDR2 as YFSETQ. CDR3 length equals 13 residues. The CDR3 loop reads CASSGGTGYGYTF. In DNA form, the CDR3 reads TGCGCCAGCAGCGGTGGGACAGGCTATGGCTACACCTTC.

The V and J genes are TRBV29-1 and TRBJ2-7; TRBD2 is a possible D gene (5 bases). The CDR3 has 12 residues. Germline CDR1 and CDR2: SQVTM and ANQGSEA. The ends were cut back, 4 bases at V and 2 bases at J, with 9 bases in the middle. The CDR3, as DNA: TGCAGCGTTGGAGGACTTGCCTACGAGCAGTACTTC. Protein: CSVGGLAYEQYF.

This clone occurred a few times. The chain couples TRBV10-3 to TRBJ2-7, with a possible D match to TRBD2 (5 bases). Per germline, CDR1 ENHRY and CDR2 SYGVKD. Trimming removed 3 bases from V and 4 bases from J, with 10 bases in between. The CDR3 is 13 amino acids. The CDR3 region is CAISDSDSYEQYF. In nucleotides, the CDR3 is TGTGCCATCAGTGACTCGGACTCATACGAGCAGTACTTC.

Only a few counts were recorded for this clone. This chain links TRBV19 with TRBJ2-7; the D gene is possibly TRBD1 (7 bases). Trimming cost V 3 bases and J 3 bases, with 12 bases left between them. The CDR3 extends over 14 amino acids. Per the germline V gene, CDR1 is LNHDA and CDR2 is SQIVND (reference sequence). CDR3 sequence: CASSIGQGGYEQYF. The CDR3 nucleotides are TGTGCCAGTAGTATCGGGCAGGGGGGCTACGAGCAGTACTTC.